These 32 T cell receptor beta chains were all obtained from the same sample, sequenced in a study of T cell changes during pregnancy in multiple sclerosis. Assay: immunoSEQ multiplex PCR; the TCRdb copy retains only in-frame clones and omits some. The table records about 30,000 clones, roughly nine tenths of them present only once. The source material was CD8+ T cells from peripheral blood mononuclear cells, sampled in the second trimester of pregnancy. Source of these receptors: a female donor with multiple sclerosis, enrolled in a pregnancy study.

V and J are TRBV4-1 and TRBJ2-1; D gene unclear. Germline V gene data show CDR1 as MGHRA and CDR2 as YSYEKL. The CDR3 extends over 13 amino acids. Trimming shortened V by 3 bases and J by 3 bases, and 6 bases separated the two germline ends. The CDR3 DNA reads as TGCGCCAGCAGCCAGCGACTCTACAATGAGCAGTTCTTC. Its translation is CASSQRLYNEQFF.

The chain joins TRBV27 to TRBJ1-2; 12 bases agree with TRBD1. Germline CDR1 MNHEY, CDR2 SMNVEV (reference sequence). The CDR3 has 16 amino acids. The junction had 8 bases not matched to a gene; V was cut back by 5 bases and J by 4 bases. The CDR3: CASSPGQGAFGYGYTF. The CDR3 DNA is TGTGCCAGCAGTCCGGGACAGGGGGCGTTCGGCTATGGCTACACCTTC.

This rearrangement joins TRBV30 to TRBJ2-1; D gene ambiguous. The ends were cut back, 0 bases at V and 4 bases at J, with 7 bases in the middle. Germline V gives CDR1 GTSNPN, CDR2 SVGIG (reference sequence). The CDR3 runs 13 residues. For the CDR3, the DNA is TGTGCCTGGAGTGTAGCGAGTTACAATGAGCAGTTCTTC. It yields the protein CAWSVASYNEQFF. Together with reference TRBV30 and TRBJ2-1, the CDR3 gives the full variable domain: SQTIHQWPATLVQPVGSPLSLECTVEGTSNPNLYWYRQAAGRGLQLLFYSVGIGQISSEVPQNLSASRPQDRQFILSSKKLLLSDSGFYLCAWSVASYNEQFFGPGTRLTVL.

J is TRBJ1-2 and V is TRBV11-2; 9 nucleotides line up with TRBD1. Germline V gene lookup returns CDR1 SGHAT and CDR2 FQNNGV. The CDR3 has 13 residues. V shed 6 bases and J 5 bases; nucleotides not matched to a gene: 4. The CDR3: CASRTTGGYGYTF. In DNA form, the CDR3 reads TGTGCCAGCAGGACGACAGGGGGTTATGGCTACACCTTC.

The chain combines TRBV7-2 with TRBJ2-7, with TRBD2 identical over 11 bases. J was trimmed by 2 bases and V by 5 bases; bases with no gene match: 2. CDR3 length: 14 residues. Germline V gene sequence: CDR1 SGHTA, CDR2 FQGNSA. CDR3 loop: CASSALAGAYEQYF. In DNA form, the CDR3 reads TGTGCCAGCAGCGCACTAGCGGGGGCCTACGAGCAGTACTTC.

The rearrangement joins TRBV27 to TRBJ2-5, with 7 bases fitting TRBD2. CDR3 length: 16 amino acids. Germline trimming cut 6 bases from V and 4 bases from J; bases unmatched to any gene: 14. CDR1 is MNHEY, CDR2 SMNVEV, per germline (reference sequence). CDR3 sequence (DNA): TGTGCCAGCAGCTCCACGGGAGCGGGGAACCGAGAGACCCAGTACTTC. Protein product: CASSSTGAGNRETQYF.

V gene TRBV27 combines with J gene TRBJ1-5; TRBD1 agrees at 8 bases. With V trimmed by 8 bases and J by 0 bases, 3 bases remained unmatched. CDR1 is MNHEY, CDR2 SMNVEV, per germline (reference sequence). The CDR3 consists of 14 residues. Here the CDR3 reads CASRDRYSNQPQHF. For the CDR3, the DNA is TGTGCCAGCCGGGACAGGTATAGCAATCAGCCCCAGCATTTT.

This chain's CDR3 is CAWSVNVDSTIYF. CDR3 nucleotide sequence: TGTGCCTGGAGTGTAAACGTAGACAGCACCATATATTTT. The V and J genes are TRBV30 and TRBJ1-3; perhaps TRBD1 as D (5 bases). With 0 bases removed from V and 9 bases from J, the gap between germline ends came to 12 bases. There are 13 residues in the CDR3. Germline CDR1 and CDR2: GTSNPN and SVGIG (reference sequence).

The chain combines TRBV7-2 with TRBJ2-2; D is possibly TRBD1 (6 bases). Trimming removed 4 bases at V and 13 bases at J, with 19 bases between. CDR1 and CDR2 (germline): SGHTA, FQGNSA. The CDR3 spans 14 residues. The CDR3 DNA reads TGTGCCAGCAGCTCGGTAGATACAGGGTTTTGGCTGTTTTTT. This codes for CASSSVDTGFWLFF.

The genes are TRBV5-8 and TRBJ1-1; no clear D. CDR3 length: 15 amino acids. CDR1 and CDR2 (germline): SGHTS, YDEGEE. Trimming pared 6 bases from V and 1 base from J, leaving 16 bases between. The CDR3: CASTGGSTWNTEAFF. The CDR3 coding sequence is TGTGCCAGCACCGGTGGATCGACATGGAACACTGAAGCTTTCTTT. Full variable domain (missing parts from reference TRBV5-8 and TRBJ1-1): EAGVTQSPTHLIKTRGQQATLRCSPISGHTSVYWYQQALGLGLQFLLWYDEGEERNRGNFPPRFSGRQFPNYSSELNVNALELEDSALYLCASTGGSTWNTEAFFGQGTRLTVV.

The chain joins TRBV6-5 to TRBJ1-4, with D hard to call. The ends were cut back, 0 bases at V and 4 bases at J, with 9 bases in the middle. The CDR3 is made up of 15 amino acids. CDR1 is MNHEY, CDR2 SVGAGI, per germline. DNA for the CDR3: TGTGCCAGCAGTTACTCTGACGGCGGTAATGAAAAACTGTTTTTT. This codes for CASSYSDGGNEKLFF.

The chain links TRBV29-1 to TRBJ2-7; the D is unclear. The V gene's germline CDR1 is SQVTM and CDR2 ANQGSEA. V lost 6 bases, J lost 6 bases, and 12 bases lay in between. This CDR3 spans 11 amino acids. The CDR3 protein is CSVTGGREQYF. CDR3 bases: TGCAGCGTCACCGGTGGTCGCGAGCAGTACTTC.

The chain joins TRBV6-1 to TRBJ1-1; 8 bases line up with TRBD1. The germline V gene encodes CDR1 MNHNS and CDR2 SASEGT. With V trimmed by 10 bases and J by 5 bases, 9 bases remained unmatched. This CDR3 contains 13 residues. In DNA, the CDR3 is TGTGCCACTAAGGACAGGGAGGGAACTGAAGCTTTCTTT. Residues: CATKDREGTEAFF.

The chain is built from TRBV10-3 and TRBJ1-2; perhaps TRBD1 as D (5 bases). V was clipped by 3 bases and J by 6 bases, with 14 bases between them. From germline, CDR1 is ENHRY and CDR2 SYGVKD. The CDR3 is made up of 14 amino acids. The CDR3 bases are TGTGCCATCAGTGATCGGGGGGAGAACGATGGCTACACCTTC. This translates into CAISDRGENDGYTF.

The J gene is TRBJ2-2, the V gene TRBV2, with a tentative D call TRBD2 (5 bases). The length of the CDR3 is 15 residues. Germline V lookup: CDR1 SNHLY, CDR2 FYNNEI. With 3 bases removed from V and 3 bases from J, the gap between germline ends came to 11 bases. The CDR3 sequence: CASSDRGSDTGELFF. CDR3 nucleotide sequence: TGTGCCAGCAGTGATCGGGGTTCGGACACCGGGGAGCTGTTTTTT. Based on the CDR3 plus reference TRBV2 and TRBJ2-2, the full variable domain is EPEVTQTPSHQVTQMGQEVILRCVPISNHLYFYWYRQILGQKVEFLVSFYNNEISEKSEIFDDQFSVERPDGSNFTLKIRSTKLEDSAMYFCASSDRGSDTGELFFGEGSRLTVL.

The CDR3 sequence: CASSRSSYEQYF. The CDR3 coding sequence is TGTGCCAGCAGCCGTAGCTCCTACGAGCAGTACTTC. The chain is built from TRBV11-2 and TRBJ2-7; no firm D call. Deletions cut 5 bases from V and 0 bases from J, with 5 bases between. The CDR3 sequence is 12 residues long. Germline V gene lookup returns CDR1 SGHAT and CDR2 FQNNGV.

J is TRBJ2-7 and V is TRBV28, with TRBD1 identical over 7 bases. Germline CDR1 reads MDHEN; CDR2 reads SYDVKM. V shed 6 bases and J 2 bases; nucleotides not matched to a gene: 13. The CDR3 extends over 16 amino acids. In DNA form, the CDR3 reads TGTGCCAGCAGGGCCATGGCAGTAGGGGGCACCTACGAGCAGTACTTC. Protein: CASRAMAVGGTYEQYF. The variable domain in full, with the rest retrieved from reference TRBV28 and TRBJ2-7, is DVKVTQSSRYLVKRTGEKVFLECVQDMDHENMFWYRQDPGLGLRLIYFSYDVKMKEKGDIPEGYSVSREKKERFSLILESASTNQTSMYLCASRAMAVGGTYEQYFGPGTRLTVT.

The CDR3 DNA reads as TGTGCCAGAAGCTCTAGCGGGGCCGGCTCCTACGAGCAGTACTTC. Protein product: CARSSSGAGSYEQYF. The chain couples TRBV5-3 to TRBJ2-7, with 9 bases lining up with TRBD2. TRBV5-3 is treated as an ORF (open reading frame) with a function not yet certain. The CDR3 contains 15 residues. Unmatched junction bases numbered 4, after V lost 3 bases and J lost 0 bases.

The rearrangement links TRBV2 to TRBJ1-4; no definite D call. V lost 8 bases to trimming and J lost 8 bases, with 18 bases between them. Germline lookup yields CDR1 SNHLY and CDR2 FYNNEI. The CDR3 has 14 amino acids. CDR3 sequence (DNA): TGTGCCAGCCCATCTCCGCACCGAGGGGAAAAACTGTTTTTT. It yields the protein CASPSPHRGEKLFF.

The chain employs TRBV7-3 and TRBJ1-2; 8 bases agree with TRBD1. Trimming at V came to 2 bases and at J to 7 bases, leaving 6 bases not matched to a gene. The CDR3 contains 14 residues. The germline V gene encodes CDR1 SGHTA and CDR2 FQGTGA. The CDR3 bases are TGTGCCAGCAGCTTAGGGCAGGGGGCCTCTGGCTACACCTTC. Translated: CASSLGQGASGYTF.

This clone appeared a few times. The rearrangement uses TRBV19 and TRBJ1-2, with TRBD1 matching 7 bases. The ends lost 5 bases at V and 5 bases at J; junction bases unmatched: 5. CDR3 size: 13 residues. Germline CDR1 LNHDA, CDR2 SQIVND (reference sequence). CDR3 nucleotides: TGTGCCAGTAGTCCGGGACAGAAGTATGGCTACACCTTC. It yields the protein CASSPGQKYGYTF.

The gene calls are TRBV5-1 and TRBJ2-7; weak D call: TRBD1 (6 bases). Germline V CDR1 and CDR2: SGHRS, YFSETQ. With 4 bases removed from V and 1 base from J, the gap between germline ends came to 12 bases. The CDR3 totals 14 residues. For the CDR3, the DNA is TGCGCCAGCAGCACAGGGTACTCGTCCTACGAGCAGTACTTC. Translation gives CASSTGYSSYEQYF.

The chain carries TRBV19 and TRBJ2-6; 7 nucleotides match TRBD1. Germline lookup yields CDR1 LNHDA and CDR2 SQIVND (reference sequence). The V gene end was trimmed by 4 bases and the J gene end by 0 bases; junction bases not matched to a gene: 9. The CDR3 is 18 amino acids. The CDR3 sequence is CASSSGTAALSGANVLTF. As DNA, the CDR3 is TGTGCCAGTAGTAGTGGGACAGCTGCACTCTCTGGGGCCAACGTCCTGACTTTC.

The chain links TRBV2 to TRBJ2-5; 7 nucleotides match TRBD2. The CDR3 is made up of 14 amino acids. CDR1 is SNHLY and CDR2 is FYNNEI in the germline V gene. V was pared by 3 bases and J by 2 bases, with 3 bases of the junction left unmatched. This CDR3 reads CASSERDYQETQYF. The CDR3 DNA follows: TGTGCCAGCAGTGAGCGGGACTATCAAGAGACCCAGTACTTC.

The CDR3 protein is CASSLSEGGSYEQYF. DNA of the CDR3: TGTGCCAGCAGCTTAAGCGAGGGAGGCTCCTACGAGCAGTACTTC. This sequence joins TRBV7-9 and TRBJ2-7, with a possible D match to TRBD2 (6 bases). Germline values: CDR1 SEHNR, CDR2 FQNEAQ (reference sequence). The CDR3 contains 15 residues. V shed 2 bases and J shed 0 bases, with 11 bases lying between them.

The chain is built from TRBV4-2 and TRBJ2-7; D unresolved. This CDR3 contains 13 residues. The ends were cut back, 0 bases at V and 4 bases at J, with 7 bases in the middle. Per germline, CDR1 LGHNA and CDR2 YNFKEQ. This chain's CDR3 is CASSQDAEYEQYF. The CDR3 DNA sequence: TGTGCCAGCAGCCAAGACGCAGAATACGAGCAGTACTTC.

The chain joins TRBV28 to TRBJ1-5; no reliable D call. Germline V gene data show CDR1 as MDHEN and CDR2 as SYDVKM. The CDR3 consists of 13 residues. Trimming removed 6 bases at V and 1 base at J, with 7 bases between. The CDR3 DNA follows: TGTGCCAGCAGCCCCCTCAGCAATCAGCCCCAGCATTTT. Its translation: CASSPLSNQPQHF.

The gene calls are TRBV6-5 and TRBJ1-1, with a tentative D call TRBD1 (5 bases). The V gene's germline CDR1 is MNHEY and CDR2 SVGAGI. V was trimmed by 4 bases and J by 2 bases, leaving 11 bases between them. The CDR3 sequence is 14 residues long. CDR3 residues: CASSSQGFNTEAFF. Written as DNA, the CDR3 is TGTGCCAGCAGTTCGCAGGGCTTTAACACTGAAGCTTTCTTT.

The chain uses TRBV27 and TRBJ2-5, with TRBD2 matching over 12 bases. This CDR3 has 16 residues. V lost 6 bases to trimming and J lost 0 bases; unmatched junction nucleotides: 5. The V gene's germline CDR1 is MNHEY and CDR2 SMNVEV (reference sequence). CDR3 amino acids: CASSSASGRDQETQYF. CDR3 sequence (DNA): TGTGCCAGCAGCTCCGCTAGCGGGAGGGACCAAGAGACCCAGTACTTC.

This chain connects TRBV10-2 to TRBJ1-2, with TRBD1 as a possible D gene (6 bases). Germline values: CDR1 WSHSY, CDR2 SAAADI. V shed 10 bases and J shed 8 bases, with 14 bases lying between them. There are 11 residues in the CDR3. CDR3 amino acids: CATRDNGGYTF. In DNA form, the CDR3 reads TGCGCCACCCGGGACAATGGCGGCTACACCTTC.

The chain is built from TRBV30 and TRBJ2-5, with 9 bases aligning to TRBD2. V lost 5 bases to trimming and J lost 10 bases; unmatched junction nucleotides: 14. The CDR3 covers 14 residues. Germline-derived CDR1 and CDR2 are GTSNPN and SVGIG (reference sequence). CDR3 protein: CAWEEGGGANGQYF. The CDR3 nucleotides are TGTGCCTGGGAAGAGGGCGGGGGGGCCAATGGCCAGTACTTC.

For the CDR3, the DNA is TGTGCCTGGAGTCCGGTTGTGGGCAATCAGCCCCAGCATTTT. Protein sequence: CAWSPVVGNQPQHF. The V gene is TRBV30, the J gene TRBJ1-5; D uncertain. The CDR3 is 14 amino acids. The V end was cut by 2 bases, the J end by 2 bases, with 10 bases between. Looked up from germline, CDR1 is GTSNPN and CDR2 is SVGIG (reference sequence).